This passage covers 27 T cell receptor beta chains from one sample sequenced in a study of blood T cell repertoires in COVID-19. Method: immunoSEQ multiplex PCR; TCRdb's copy keeps in-frame clones and lacks some. The sample carries roughly 330,000 clones, 87% recorded once. Sequenced: PBMCs or T cells enriched from blood (not recorded which). These receptors were taken from a woman in her 30s who had recovered from COVID-19.

The V gene is TRBV5-5, the J gene TRBJ2-1, with 13 bases identical to TRBD2. The CDR3 has 16 amino acids. V trimming: 3 bases; J trimming: 4 bases; junction bases outside the gene matches: 4. Germline V gene sequence: CDR1 SGHKS, CDR2 YYEKEE (reference sequence). The CDR3 is CASSYGLAGEYNEQFF. The DNA of the CDR3 is TGTGCCAGCAGCTATGGACTAGCGGGGGAGTACAATGAGCAGTTCTTC.

J is TRBJ2-3 and V is TRBV6-5; tentatively, D is TRBD1 (6 bases). Trimming cost V 6 bases and J 2 bases, with 9 bases left between them. CDR3 length: 13 amino acids. CDR1 and CDR2 from the germline V gene are MNHEY and SVGAGI. CDR3 sequence: CASRTGNTDTQYF. The CDR3 coding sequence is TGTGCCAGCAGGACAGGCAACACAGATACGCAGTATTTT.

The V gene is TRBV4-1, the J gene TRBJ2-5; D call uncertain. V lost 0 bases and J lost 11, with 10 bases in between. Germline CDR1 and CDR2: MGHRA and YSYEKL. This CDR3 comprises 12 residues. CDR3 sequence: CASSQDARRQYF. The CDR3 DNA sequence: TGCGCCAGCAGCCAAGATGCGAGGCGTCAGTACTTC.

CDR3 region: CASSLPGGYEQYF. CDR3 DNA: TGTGCCAGCAGCTTACCAGGTGGATACGAGCAGTACTTC. V usage is TRBV13 and J usage is TRBJ2-7; the D is unclear. V was shortened by 2 bases and J by 4 bases, with 9 bases between the two germline ends. Germline V gene sequence: CDR1 PRHDT, CDR2 FYEKMQ (reference sequence). The CDR3 length is 13 residues.

The chain combines TRBV15 with TRBJ2-1, with 9 bases matching TRBD1. Germline CDR1 is LNHNV and CDR2 is YYDKDF (reference sequence). The V and J ends lost 7 bases and 5 bases, in that order; junction bases with no gene match: 6. CDR3 length: 14 residues. Here the CDR3 reads CATTRDRAHNEQFF. The CDR3 DNA sequence: TGTGCCACCACGAGGGACAGGGCCCACAATGAGCAGTTCTTC.

The chain joins TRBV10-3 to TRBJ2-5; tentative D call: TRBD2 (5 bases). Between the trimmed V and J ends, which lost 6 bases and 4 bases, there was a span of 15 bases. The V gene's germline CDR1 is ENHRY and CDR2 SYGVKD. CDR3 length equals 14 residues. The CDR3 DNA reads TGTGCCATCAGGCGCGGACTTGAGGTAGAGACCCAGTACTTC. Its protein product is CAIRRGLEVETQYF.

The chain has TRBV4-3 and TRBJ1-2, with D unclear. The V gene lost 5 bases and the J gene lost 8 bases, with 24 bases spanning the gap. The germline V gene encodes CDR1 LGHNA and CDR2 YSLEER. This CDR3 is built from 16 residues. The DNA for the CDR3 is TGCGCCAGCAGCACAGAGCCCCAGAACGAAGAGCGGGGCTACACCTTC. It yields the protein CASSTEPQNEERGYTF.

The chain recombines TRBV7-9 with TRBJ1-1; D call uncertain. Germline V gene lookup returns CDR1 SEHNR and CDR2 FQNEAQ (reference sequence). This CDR3 is built from 14 residues. V dropped 2 bases and J dropped 1 base, with 8 bases sitting between them. For the CDR3, the DNA is TGTGCCAGCAGCTTAAATGGAGGGAACACTGAAGCTTTCTTT. It codes for CASSLNGGNTEAFF. The full variable domain, with the rest looked up from reference TRBV7-9 and TRBJ1-1, is DTGVSQNPRHKITKRGQNVTFRCDPISEHNRLYWYRQTLGQGPEFLTYFQNEAQLEKSRLLSDRFSAERPKGSFSTLEIQRTEQGDSAMYLCASSLNGGNTEAFFGQGTRLTVV.

Of note for this clone: Other DNA sequences in this sample translate to the same CDR3. V and J are TRBV6-2 or TRBV6-3 and TRBJ1-2; D not certain. V was trimmed by 0 bases and J by 7 bases, leaving 6 bases between them. The CDR3 is made up of 12 amino acids. Germline assignment: CDR1 MNHEY and CDR2 SVGEGT. CDR3 sequence reads: CASSYSSGGYTF. The CDR3 coding sequence is TGTGCCAGCAGTTACTCTAGCGGTGGCTACACCTTC.

This chain links TRBV5-1 with TRBJ2-7, with TRBD1 matching 7 bases. The germline CDR1 and CDR2 sequences are SGHRS and YFSETQ. The length of the CDR3 is 16 residues. The ends lost 4 bases at V and 3 bases at J; junction bases unmatched: 13. CDR3 sequence: CASSPRTGSLRYEQYF. The CDR3 DNA follows: TGCGCCAGCAGCCCAAGGACAGGCTCACTCCGCTACGAGCAGTACTTC.

This sequence joins TRBV18 and TRBJ1-3, with D maybe TRBD1 (5 bases). Trimming cost V 3 bases and J 0 bases, with 12 bases left between them. The CDR3 totals 16 residues. Germline V CDR1 and CDR2: KGHSH, LQKENI. The CDR3: CASSPLGGSSGNTIYF. The CDR3 coding sequence is TGTGCCAGCTCACCCCTGGGGGGGAGCTCTGGAAACACCATATATTTT.

The chain uses TRBV9 and TRBJ2-1; 8 bases agree with TRBD2. The CDR3 is 16 residues long. The germline V gene encodes CDR1 SGDLS and CDR2 YYNGEE. V lost 2 bases and J lost 8; bases outside the gene matches: 12. This CDR3 is CASSVINRGGIDEQFF. In DNA, the CDR3 is TGTGCCAGCAGCGTTATTAATCGGGGGGGCATAGATGAGCAGTTCTTC.

The chain recombines TRBV14 with TRBJ1-1; D gene ambiguous. The CDR3 covers 14 residues. Trimming took off 4 bases at V and 1 base at J, with 10 bases between the two ends. Germline V CDR1 and CDR2: SGHDN, FVKESK. CDR3: CASSPLTANTEAFF. CDR3 coding DNA: TGTGCCAGCAGCCCCCTAACAGCGAACACTGAAGCTTTCTTT. Together with reference TRBV14 and TRBJ1-1, the CDR3 gives the full variable domain: EAGVTQFPSHSVIEKGQTVTLRCDPISGHDNLYWYRRVMGKEIKFLLHFVKESKQDESGMPNNRFLAERTGGTYSTLKVQPAELEDSGVYFCASSPLTANTEAFFGQGTRLTVV.

The chain uses TRBV7-9 and TRBJ2-1; D is unclear. The CDR3 runs 13 residues. Germline V gene data show CDR1 as SEHNR and CDR2 as FQNEAQ (reference sequence). The V end was cut by 2 bases, the J end by 8 bases, with 10 bases between. The CDR3 region is CASSLFQMDEQFF. DNA of the CDR3: TGTGCCAGCAGCTTATTCCAGATGGATGAGCAGTTCTTC. Together with reference TRBV7-9 and TRBJ2-1, the CDR3 gives the full variable domain: DTGVSQNPRHKITKRGQNVTFRCDPISEHNRLYWYRQTLGQGPEFLTYFQNEAQLEKSRLLSDRFSAERPKGSFSTLEIQRTEQGDSAMYLCASSLFQMDEQFFGPGTRLTVL.

V and J are TRBV2 and TRBJ2-5; tentatively, D is TRBD2 (5 bases). The length of the CDR3 is 12 residues. The V end lost 4 bases, the J end lost 4 bases, and 7 bases lay between the germline ends. Germline V gene lookup returns CDR1 SNHLY and CDR2 FYNNEI. The CDR3 DNA reads as TGTGCCAGCAGTGGGCTAGCAGAGACCCAGTACTTC. It codes for CASSGLAETQYF.

The rearrangement links TRBV2 to TRBJ1-5; D might be TRBD1 (5 bases). This CDR3 is 13 amino acids long. V gave up 6 bases and J gave up 7 bases, with 13 bases separating them. Germline assignment: CDR1 SNHLY and CDR2 FYNNEI. The CDR3 DNA sequence: TGTGCCAGCAGCCAGGGTAAGGGACAGCCCCAGCATTTT. Translating it yields CASSQGKGQPQHF.

This clone was recorded a few times. This chain connects TRBV7-3 to TRBJ1-1; TRBD1 might be the D (5 bases). Germline CDR1 is SGHTA and CDR2 is FQGTGA. Between the trimmed V and J ends, which lost 5 bases and 5 bases, there was a span of 12 bases. This CDR3 is built from 13 residues. CDR3 sequence: CASSAWGETEAFF. CDR3 DNA sequence: TGTGCCAGCAGCGCGTGGGGGGAAACTGAAGCTTTCTTT. Based on the CDR3 plus reference TRBV7-3 and TRBJ1-1, the full variable domain is GAGVSQTPSNKVTEKGKYVELRCDPISGHTALYWYRQSLGQGPEFLIYFQGTGAADDSGLPNDRFFAVRPEGSVSTLKIQRTERGDSAVYLCASSAWGETEAFFGQGTRLTVV.

The V call is TRBV24-1, the J call TRBJ2-7; 11 bases agree with TRBD1. Germline trimming cut 5 bases from V and 3 bases from J; bases unmatched to any gene: 11. The CDR3 covers 17 residues. Germline assignment: CDR1 KGHDR and CDR2 SFDVKD. The CDR3 loop reads CATSGRTRDRGYYEQYF. The CDR3 DNA follows: TGTGCCACCAGTGGTCGGACTCGGGACAGGGGGTACTACGAGCAGTACTTC.

J is TRBJ2-7 and V is TRBV24-1; D unclear. Per germline, CDR1 KGHDR and CDR2 SFDVKD. The CDR3 totals 13 residues. V lost 2 bases, J lost 5 bases, and 9 bases lay in between. The CDR3 nucleotides are TGTGCCACCAGTGATTCGCGAGTTAACGAGCAGTACTTC. The encoded protein is CATSDSRVNEQYF.

The chain employs TRBV7-8 and TRBJ2-7; 9 bases are a match to TRBD2. After removal of 5 bases from V and 0 bases from J, the junction contained 5 bases not matched to a gene. The CDR3 is made up of 15 amino acids. Germline CDR1 is SGHVS and CDR2 is FQNEAQ. CDR3 loop: CASSPREGSSYEQYF. CDR3 DNA: TGTGCCAGCAGCCCGCGGGAGGGTAGCTCCTACGAGCAGTACTTC.

The rearrangement uses TRBV7-2 and TRBJ2-7; 8 bases are shared with TRBD2. V lost 1 base to trimming and J lost 3 bases; unmatched junction nucleotides: 8. This CDR3 has 16 amino acids. Per the germline V gene, CDR1 is SGHTA and CDR2 is FQGNSA. CDR3 residues: CASSLGSGVAGYEQYF. CDR3 in DNA: TGTGCCAGCAGCTTAGGTAGCGGGGTAGCGGGCTACGAGCAGTACTTC. Full variable domain (rest looked up from reference TRBV7-2 and TRBJ2-7): GAGVSQSPSNKVTEKGKDVELRCDPISGHTALYWYRQSLGQGLEFLIYFQGNSAPDKSGLPSDRFSAERTGGSVSTLTIQRTQQEDSAVYLCASSLGSGVAGYEQYFGPGTRLTVT.

The rearrangement links TRBV19 to TRBJ1-1; D gene uncertain. CDR3 length: 13 residues. Germline CDR1 reads LNHDA; CDR2 reads SQIVND (reference sequence). V dropped 4 bases and J dropped 3 bases, with 9 bases sitting between them. Written as DNA, the CDR3 is TGTGCCAGTAGTAAGAGGGATTACACTGAAGCTTTCTTT. It is translated as CASSKRDYTEAFF.

The rearrangement uses TRBV11-2 and TRBJ2-7; TRBD2 agrees at 10 bases. Germline V gene lookup returns CDR1 SGHAT and CDR2 FQNNGV. The CDR3 length is 15 residues. V lost 1 base, J lost 6 bases, and 6 bases stayed unmatched. The CDR3 sequence is CASSLGPGTSAEQYF. Written as DNA, the CDR3 is TGTGCCAGCAGCTTAGGTCCCGGGACTAGCGCCGAGCAGTACTTC.

The genes are TRBV5-6 and TRBJ2-5; 12 bases align to TRBD2. The CDR3 loop spans 16 amino acids. The germline V gene encodes CDR1 SGHDT and CDR2 YYEEEE. The J segment lost 5 bases and the V segment lost 3 bases, leaving 8 bases of the junction unmatched. CDR3 residues: CASSWQLAGGTETQYF. The CDR3 region has the DNA TGTGCCAGCAGCTGGCAACTAGCGGGGGGTACGGAGACCCAGTACTTC. Filled out from reference TRBV5-6 and TRBJ2-5, the complete variable domain reads DAGVTQSPTHLIKTRGQQVTLRCSPKSGHDTVSWYQQALGQGPQFIFQYYEEEERQRGNFPDRFSGHQFPNYSSELNVNALLLGDSALYLCASSWQLAGGTETQYFGPGTRLLVL.

The CDR3 spells CASSALYGELFF. CDR3 nucleotide sequence: TGTGCCAGCAGCGCCCTCTACGGGGAGCTGTTTTTT. This chain joins TRBV11-3 and TRBJ2-2, with D uncertain. The CDR3 is 12 amino acids. V was pared by 5 bases and J by 7 bases, with 8 bases between. CDR1 and CDR2 from the germline V gene are SGHNT and YENEEA.

The chain recombines TRBV14 with TRBJ1-6; 9 bases map to TRBD1. With V trimmed by 5 bases and J by 9 bases, 2 bases remained unmatched. Germline V gene sequence: CDR1 SGHDN, CDR2 FVKESK. CDR3 length: 13 residues. The CDR3 protein is CASSGQGSSPLHF. The CDR3 nucleotides read TGTGCCAGCAGCGGACAGGGGAGTTCACCCCTCCACTTT.

The rearrangement uses TRBV6-1 and TRBJ1-2; D remains ambiguous. V dropped 2 bases and J dropped 4 bases, with 5 bases sitting between them. This CDR3 is 12 amino acids long. Germline V gene sequence: CDR1 MNHNS, CDR2 SASEGT. This CDR3 reads CASSETGYGYTF. The DNA of the CDR3 is TGTGCCAGCAGTGAAACCGGCTATGGCTACACCTTC.